This T cell receptor beta chain appears in the sequencing data of a study of cytomegalovirus exposure and HLA in healthy donors. PCR employed 60 Vbeta and 13 Jbeta primers. TCRdb's copy holds only in-frame clones and misses some; the assay was immunoSEQ multiplex PCR. The sample holds about 150,000 clones, roughly 80% seen once. This CDR3 region has 15 residues. Germline V gene data show CDR1 as SNHLY and CDR2 as FYNNEI. The junction had 7 bases not matched to a gene; V was cut back by 6 bases and J by 3 bases. This TCR was sampled from a woman between 40 and 50 years old in good health and CMV-seropositive. Sample: PBMCs. This chain connects TRBV2 to TRBJ2-2; 7 nucleotides agree with TRBD1. The CDR3 here is CASRFNQGDTGELFF. CDR3 nucleotide sequence: TGTGCCAGCAGGTTTAACCAGGGGGACACCGGGGAGCTGTTTTTT.